This entry features one T cell receptor beta chain sequence. Its antigen is still unknown. Here immunoSEQ multiplex PCR was the method, and the copy in TCRdb shows in-frame clones only, minus some. The repertoire holds about 1.4 million clones, with 95% to 97% as singletons. CDR3 length: 14 residues. CDR1 SGHKS and CDR2 YYEKEE come from the germline V gene (reference sequence). After removal of 0 bases from V and 6 bases from J, the junction contained 6 bases not matched to a gene. Caucasian adults living in Nashville, Tennessee, provided all samples. The data are from a study of shared clonotypes between healthy human individuals. Study-level points and caveats: A handful of donors shared approximately 5% of their naive CD4 clonotypes. Unshared clonotypes carried lower generation probabilities than those common to all four donors.

The chain links TRBV5-5 to TRBJ2-7; 7 nucleotides agree with TRBD1. The sequenced sample was naive CD4+ T cells sorted from blood. Subset: CD45RA+ positively selected. The clonotype originates from a man aged 25 to 45 in good health. The CDR3 loop reads CASSLGQGSIEQYF. DNA for the CDR3: TGTGCCAGCAGCTTGGGACAGGGAAGTATCGAGCAGTACTTC.